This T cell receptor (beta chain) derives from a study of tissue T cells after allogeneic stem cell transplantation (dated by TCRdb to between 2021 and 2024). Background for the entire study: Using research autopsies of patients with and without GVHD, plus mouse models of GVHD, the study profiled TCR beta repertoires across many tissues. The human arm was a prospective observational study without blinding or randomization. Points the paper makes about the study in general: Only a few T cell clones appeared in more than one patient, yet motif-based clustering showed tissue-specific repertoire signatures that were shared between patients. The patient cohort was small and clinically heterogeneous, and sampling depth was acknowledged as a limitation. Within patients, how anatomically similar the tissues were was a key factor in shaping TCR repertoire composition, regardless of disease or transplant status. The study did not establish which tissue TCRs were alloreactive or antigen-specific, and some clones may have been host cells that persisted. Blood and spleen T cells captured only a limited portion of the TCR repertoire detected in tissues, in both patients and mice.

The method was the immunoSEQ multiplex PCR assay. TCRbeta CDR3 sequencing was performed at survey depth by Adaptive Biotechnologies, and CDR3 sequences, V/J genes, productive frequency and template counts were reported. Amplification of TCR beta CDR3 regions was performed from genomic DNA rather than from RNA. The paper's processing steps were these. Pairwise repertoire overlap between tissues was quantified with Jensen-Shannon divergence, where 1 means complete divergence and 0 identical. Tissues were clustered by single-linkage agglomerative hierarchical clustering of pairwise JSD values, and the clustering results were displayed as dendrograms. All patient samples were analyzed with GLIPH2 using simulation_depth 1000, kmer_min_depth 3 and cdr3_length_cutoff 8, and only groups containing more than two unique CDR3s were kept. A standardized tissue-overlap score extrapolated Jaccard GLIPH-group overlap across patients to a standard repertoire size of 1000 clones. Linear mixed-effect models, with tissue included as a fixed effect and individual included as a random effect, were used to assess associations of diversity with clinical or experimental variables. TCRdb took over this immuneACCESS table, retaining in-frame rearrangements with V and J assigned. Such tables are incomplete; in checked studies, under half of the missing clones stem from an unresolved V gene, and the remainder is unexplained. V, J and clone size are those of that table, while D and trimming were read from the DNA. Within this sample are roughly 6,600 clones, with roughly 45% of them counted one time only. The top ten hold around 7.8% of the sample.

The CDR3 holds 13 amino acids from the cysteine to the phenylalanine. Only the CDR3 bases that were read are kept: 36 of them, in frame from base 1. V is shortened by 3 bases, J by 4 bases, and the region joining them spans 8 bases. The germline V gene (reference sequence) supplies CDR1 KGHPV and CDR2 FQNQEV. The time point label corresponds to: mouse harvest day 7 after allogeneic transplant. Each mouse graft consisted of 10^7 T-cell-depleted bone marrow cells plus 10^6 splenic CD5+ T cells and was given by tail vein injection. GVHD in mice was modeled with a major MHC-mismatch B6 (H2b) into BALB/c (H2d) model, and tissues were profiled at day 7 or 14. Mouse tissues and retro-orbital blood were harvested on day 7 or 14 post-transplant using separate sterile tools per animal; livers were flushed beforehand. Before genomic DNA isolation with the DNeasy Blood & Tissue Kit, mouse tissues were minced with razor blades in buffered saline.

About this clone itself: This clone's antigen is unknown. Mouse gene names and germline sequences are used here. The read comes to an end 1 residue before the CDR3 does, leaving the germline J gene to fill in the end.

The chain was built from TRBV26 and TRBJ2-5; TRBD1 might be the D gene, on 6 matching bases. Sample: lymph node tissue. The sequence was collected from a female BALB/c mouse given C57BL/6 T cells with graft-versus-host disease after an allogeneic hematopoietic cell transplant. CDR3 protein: CASSLWDKDTQYF. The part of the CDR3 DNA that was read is TGTGCCAGCAGTCTTTGGGACAAAGACACCCAGTAC. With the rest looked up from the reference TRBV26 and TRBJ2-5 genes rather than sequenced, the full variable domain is NSKVIQTPRYLVKGQGQKAKMRCIPEKGHPVVFWYQQNKNNEFKFLINFQNQEVLQQIDMTEKRFSAECPSNSPCSLEIQSSEAGDSALYLCASSLWDKDTQYFGPGTRLLVL.